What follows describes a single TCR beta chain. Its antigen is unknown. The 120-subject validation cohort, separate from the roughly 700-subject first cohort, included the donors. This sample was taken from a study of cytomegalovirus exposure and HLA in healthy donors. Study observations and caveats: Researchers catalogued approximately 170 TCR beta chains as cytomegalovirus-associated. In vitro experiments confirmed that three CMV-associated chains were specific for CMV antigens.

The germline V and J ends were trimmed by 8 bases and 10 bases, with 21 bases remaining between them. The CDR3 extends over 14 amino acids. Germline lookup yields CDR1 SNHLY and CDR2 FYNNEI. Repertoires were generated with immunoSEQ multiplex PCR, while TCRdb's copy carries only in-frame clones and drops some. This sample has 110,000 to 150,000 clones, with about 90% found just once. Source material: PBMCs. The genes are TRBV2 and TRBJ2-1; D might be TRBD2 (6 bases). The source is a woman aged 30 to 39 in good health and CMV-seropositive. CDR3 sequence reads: CASGGISPQREQFF. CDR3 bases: TGTGCCAGCGGAGGGATATCCCCACAAAGAGAGCAGTTCTTC.